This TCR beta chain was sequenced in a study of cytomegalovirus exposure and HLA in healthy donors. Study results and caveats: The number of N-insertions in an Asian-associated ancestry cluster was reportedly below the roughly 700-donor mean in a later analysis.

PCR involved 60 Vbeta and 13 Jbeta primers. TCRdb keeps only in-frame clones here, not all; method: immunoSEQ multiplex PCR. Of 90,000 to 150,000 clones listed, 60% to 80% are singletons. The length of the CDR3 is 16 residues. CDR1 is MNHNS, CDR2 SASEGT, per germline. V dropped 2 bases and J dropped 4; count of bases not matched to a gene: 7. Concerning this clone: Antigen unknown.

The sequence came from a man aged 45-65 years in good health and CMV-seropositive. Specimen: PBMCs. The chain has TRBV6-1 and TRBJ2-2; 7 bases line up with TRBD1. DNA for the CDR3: TGTGCCAGCAGTGAACGGGGACAGAGGAGCACCGGGGAGCTGTTTTTT. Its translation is CASSERGQRSTGELFF.